These T cell receptor beta chains were read from a single sample in a study of human T cells and chemical hapten exposure. MiXCR, run by TCRdb on the RACE reads, gives a single entry per CDR3 protein. Of around 360,000 distinct CDR3 sequences in the sample, around 6% were seen once. The sample consisted of whole blood, taken in connection with sensitization to the hapten diphenylcyclopropenone (DPC). All receptors derive from a woman younger than 35 with alopecia areata. Some clones in this sample may be carry-over from other donors' samples. CDR3s include the opening cysteine and the closing phenylalanine or tryptophan. The D gene is left open where the match is weak. The listing skips clone size in some rows; elsewhere it reads once, few, many or a size class.

TRBJ2-5 | NA | few | TRBV7-2 | CASSSSSRQRETQYF | TGTGCCAGCAGCTCCAGCAGCAGGCAGAGAGAGACCCAGTACTTC
TRBJ1-2 | NA | few | TRBV10-3 | CAIRPDRYGYTF | TGTGCCATCAGACCAGATAGATATGGCTACACCTTC
TRBJ2-7 | NA | few | TRBV3-1 | CASSRVAVDEQYF | TGTGCCAGCAGCCGAGTCGCGGTAGACGAGCAGTACTTC
TRBJ2-6 | NA | many | TRBV12-3/TRBV12-4 | CASSPRGRRIANVLTF | TGTGCCAGCAGTCCCCGTGGACGGCGGATAGCCAACGTCCTGACTTTC
TRBJ1-4 | TRBD1 | many | TRBV27 | CASRTIMRGQGGEKLFF | TGTGCCAGCAGGACTATAATGAGGGGACAGGGCGGTGAAAAACTGTTTTTT
TRBJ1-2 | NA | NA | TRBV6-6 | CASRRGEGGGYTF | TGTGCCAGCCGGAGGGGGGAAGGTGGTGGCTACACCTTC
TRBJ1-1 | NA | many | TRBV3-1 | CASSQQGPGAFF | TGTGCCAGCAGCCAGCAGGGTCCTGGAGCTTTCTTT
TRBJ2-1 | TRBD2 | few | TRBV7-2 | CASSWRGVLNEQFF | TGTGCCAGCAGCTGGCGGGGGGTGCTGAATGAGCAGTTCTTC
TRBJ2-2 | NA | NA | TRBV7-3 | CASRSYVDSGELFF | TGTGCCAGCAGATCATACGTAGATTCCGGGGAGCTGTTTTTT
TRBJ2-1 | TRBD2 | few | TRBV20-1 | CSAGLPGLDYNEQFF | TGCAGTGCTGGACTACCGGGACTAGACTACAATGAGCAGTTCTTC
TRBJ1-3 | NA | many | TRBV11-2 | CASSRGEAGSRPEWNTIYF | TGTGCCAGCAGCCGAGGGGAGGCAGGGTCTCGTCCGGAATGGAACACCATATATTTT
TRBJ1-1 | NA | many | TRBV5-6 | CASSLAPKELGTEAFF | TGTGCCAGCAGCTTGGCCCCGAAGGAGCTGGGCACTGAAGCTTTCTTT
TRBJ1-3 | NA | few | TRBV7-9 | CASSLGFLRSSGNTIYF | TGTGCCAGCAGCTTAGGCTTTCTAAGGAGCTCTGGAAACACCATATATTTT
TRBJ1-3 | NA | NA | TRBV3-1 | CASSPSILRNTIYF | TGTGCCAGCAGCCCAAGTATCCTAAGAAACACCATATATTTT
TRBJ1-5 | TRBD1 | NA | TRBV2 | CASSDTAGGGNQPQHF | TGTGCCAGCAGTGACACGGCAGGGGGCGGCAATCAGCCCCAGCATTTT
TRBJ2-1 | NA | many | TRBV7-2 | CASSAAYALEQFF | TGTGCCAGCAGCGCCGCATACGCGCTTGAGCAGTTCTTC
TRBJ1-5 | NA | few | TRBV7-2 | CASSNTRQPQHF | TGTGCCAGCAGCAATACACGTCAGCCCCAGCATTTT
TRBJ2-5 | NA | many | TRBV6-5 | CASSYSMSGLGETQYF | TGTGCCAGCAGTTACTCGATGTCTGGTTTGGGGGAGACCCAGTACTTC
TRBJ1-5 | NA | many | TRBV28 | CASSHNRGINQPQHF | TGTGCCAGCAGCCACAATAGGGGAATCAATCAGCCCCAGCATTTT
TRBJ2-1 | TRBD1 | NA | TRBV19 | CASSDPGQGHNEQFF | TGTGCCAGTAGTGATCCGGGACAGGGCCACAATGAGCAGTTCTTC
TRBJ1-1 | NA | many | TRBV4-1 | CASSLRRTNTEAFF | TGCGCCAGCAGCCTTCGACGCACAAACACTGAAGCTTTCTTT
TRBJ2-1 | TRBD2 | few | TRBV2 | CASTRNQRGAYNEQFF | TGTGCCAGCACCAGAAACCAGCGGGGGGCGTACAATGAGCAGTTCTTC
TRBJ2-2 | NA | NA | TRBV7-9 | CASSLSRANTGELFF | TGTGCCAGCAGTCTCAGCAGGGCGAACACCGGGGAGCTGTTTTTT
TRBJ1-2 | NA | few | TRBV12-2 | CASRLGQGPHYGYTF | TGTGCAAGTCGCTTAGGGCAGGGGCCTCACTATGGCTACACCTTC
TRBJ1-2 | NA | many | TRBV4-3 | CASSQETDWNYGYTF | TGCGCCAGCAGCCAAGAAACGGATTGGAACTATGGCTACACCTTC
TRBJ1-2 | NA | many | TRBV6-2/TRBV6-3 | CASSYPRRKAFNYGYTF | TGTGCCAGCAGTTACCCGAGACGGAAGGCTTTTAACTATGGCTACACCTTC
TRBJ2-3 | NA | few | TRBV5-1 | CASSTLGVSTDTQYF | TGCGCCAGCAGTACTTTGGGGGTAAGCACAGATACGCAGTATTTT
TRBJ2-1 | TRBD2 | many | TRBV12-3/TRBV12-4 | CASNPGSGGELNEQFF | TGTGCCAGCAACCCGGGTAGCGGGGGGGAATTGAATGAGCAGTTCTTC
TRBJ1-1 | NA | many | TRBV4-3 | CASSQDWGAGTEAFF | TGCGCCAGCAGCCAAGATTGGGGCGCGGGCACTGAAGCTTTCTTT
TRBJ2-1 | NA | few | TRBV11-2 | CASSFGQADEQFF | TGTGCCAGCAGCTTCGGTCAGGCGGATGAGCAGTTCTTC
TRBJ2-3 | TRBD2 | NA | TRBV10-3 | CAISPGTSGGIGTDTQYF | TGTGCCATCAGTCCCGGGACTAGCGGGGGGATCGGCACAGATACGCAGTATTTT
TRBJ1-5 | NA | many | TRBV6-6 | CASSYPQGYSNQPQHF | TGTGCCAGCAGTTACCCCCAAGGGTATAGCAATCAGCCCCAGCATTTT
TRBJ2-5 | TRBD1 | few | TRBV2 | CASKPQGRGQETQYF | TGTGCCAGCAAACCACAGGGGAGAGGCCAAGAGACCCAGTACTTC
TRBJ2-3 | NA | few | TRBV20-1 | CSASYGDTQYF | TGCAGTGCTAGTTATGGGGATACGCAGTATTTT
TRBJ2-5 | NA | few | TRBV7-9 | CASSSVGSQETQYF | TGTGCCAGCAGCTCAGTCGGGTCCCAAGAGACCCAGTACTTC
TRBJ1-2 | NA | many | TRBV12-3/TRBV12-4 | CASSRPPTGSYGYTF | TGTGCCAGCAGTCGCCCCCCCACAGGGTCCTATGGCTACACCTTC
TRBJ2-1 | TRBD2 | few | TRBV12-3/TRBV12-4 | CASSAGTSGLLKAYNEQFF | TGTGCCAGCAGTGCCGGGACTAGCGGGCTTCTCAAGGCCTACAATGAGCAGTTCTTC
TRBJ1-1 | NA | NA | TRBV3-1 | CASSHILGTEAFF | TGTGCCAGCAGCCACATCTTGGGCACTGAAGCTTTCTTT
TRBJ1-4 | TRBD1 | many | TRBV5-1 | CASSLQGADEKLFF | TGCGCCAGCAGCTTGCAGGGGGCGGATGAAAAACTGTTTTTT
TRBJ2-3 | NA | few | TRBV4-1 | CASSQIGRRSASTDTQYF | TGCGCCAGCAGCCAAATCGGCCGAAGGAGTGCCAGCACAGATACGCAGTATTTT